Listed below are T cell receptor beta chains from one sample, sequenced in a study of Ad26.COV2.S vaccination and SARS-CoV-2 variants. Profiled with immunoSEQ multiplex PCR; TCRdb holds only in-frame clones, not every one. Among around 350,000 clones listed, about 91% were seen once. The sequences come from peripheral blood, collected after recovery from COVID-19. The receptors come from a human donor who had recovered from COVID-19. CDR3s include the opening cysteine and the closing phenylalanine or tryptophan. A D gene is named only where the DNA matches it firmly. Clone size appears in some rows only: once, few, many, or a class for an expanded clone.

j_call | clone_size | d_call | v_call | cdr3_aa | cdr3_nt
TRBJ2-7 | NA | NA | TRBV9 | CASSVDSDSYEQYF | TGTGCCAGCAGCGTAGATAGTGATAGCTACGAGCAGTACTTC
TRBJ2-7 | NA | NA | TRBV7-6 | CASSPGAEDYEQYF | TGTGCCAGCAGCCCGGGGGCCGAAGATTACGAGCAGTACTTC
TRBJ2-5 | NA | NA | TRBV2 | CASSEQETQYF | TGTGCCAGCAGTGAACAAGAGACCCAGTACTTC
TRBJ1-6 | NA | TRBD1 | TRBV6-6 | CASSYSGDRNNSPLHF | TGTGCCAGCAGTTACTCGGGGGACAGGAATAATTCACCCCTCCACTTT
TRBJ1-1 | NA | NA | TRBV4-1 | CASSQAQNTEAFF | TGCGCCAGCAGCCAAGCCCAAAACACTGAAGCTTTCTTT
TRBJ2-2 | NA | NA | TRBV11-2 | CASSFIGQGSTGELFF | TGTGCCAGCAGCTTCATCGGTCAGGGGAGCACCGGGGAGCTGTTTTTT
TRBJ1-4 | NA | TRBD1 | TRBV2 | CASSDGQGDEKLFF | TGTGCCAGCAGTGATGGACAGGGCGATGAAAAACTGTTTTTT
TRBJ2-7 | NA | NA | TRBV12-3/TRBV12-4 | CASSEPNSYEQYF | TGTGCCAGCTCTGAGCCGAACTCCTACGAGCAGTACTTC
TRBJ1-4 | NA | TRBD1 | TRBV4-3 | CASSQLPGQGTEKLFF | TGCGCCAGCAGCCAGCTCCCGGGACAGGGCACCGAAAAACTGTTTTTT
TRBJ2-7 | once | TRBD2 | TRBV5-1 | CASSPRTSGGQPYEQYF | TGCGCCAGCAGCCCCCGGACTAGCGGGGGGCAACCCTACGAGCAGTACTTC
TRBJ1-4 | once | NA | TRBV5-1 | CASSLVPGWSEKLFF | TGCGCCAGCAGCTTGGTTCCGGGCTGGAGCGAAAAACTGTTTTTT
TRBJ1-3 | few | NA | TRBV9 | CASSVASGIGNTIYF | TGTGCCAGCAGCGTAGCGTCAGGGATTGGAAACACCATATATTTT
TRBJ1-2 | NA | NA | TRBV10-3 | CAISEWGDYGYTF | TGTGCCATCAGTGAGTGGGGGGACTATGGCTACACCTTC
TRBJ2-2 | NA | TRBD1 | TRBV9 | CASSPKQWTGNTGELFF | TGTGCCAGCAGCCCCAAACAATGGACAGGGAACACCGGGGAGCTGTTTTTT
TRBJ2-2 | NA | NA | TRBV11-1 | CASSLLGRSNTGELFF | TGTGCCAGCAGCTTACTAGGCAGATCGAACACCGGGGAGCTGTTTTTT
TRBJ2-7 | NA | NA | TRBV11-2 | CASSLDGRGSYEQYF | TGTGCCAGCAGCTTAGATGGGAGAGGGTCTTACGAGCAGTACTTC
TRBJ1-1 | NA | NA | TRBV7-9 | CASSPHRELNTEAFF | TGTGCCAGCAGCCCCCACAGGGAACTGAACACTGAAGCTTTCTTT
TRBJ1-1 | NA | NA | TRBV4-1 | CASSQAAGQNTEAFF | TGCGCCAGCAGCCAAGCTGCGGGACAGAACACTGAAGCTTTCTTT
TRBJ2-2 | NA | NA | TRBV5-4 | CASSLNTGELFF | TGTGCCAGCAGCTTGAACACCGGGGAGCTGTTTTTT
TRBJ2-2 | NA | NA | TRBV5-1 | CASTPDSLNTGELFF | TGCGCCAGCACCCCAGACAGCCTCAACACCGGGGAGCTGTTTTTT
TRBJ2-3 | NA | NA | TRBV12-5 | CASGPLNTDTQYF | TGTGCTAGTGGTCCCTTGAACACAGATACGCAGTATTTT
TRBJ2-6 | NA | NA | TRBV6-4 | CASSDGVGANVLTF | TGTGCCAGCAGTGACGGGGTTGGGGCCAACGTCCTGACTTTC
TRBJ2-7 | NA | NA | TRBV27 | CASSFPGGYEQYF | TGTGCCAGCAGTTTCCCCGGGGGCTACGAGCAGTACTTC
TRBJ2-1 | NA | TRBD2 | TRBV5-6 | CASSWGAIAGGLNEQFF | TGTGCCAGCAGCTGGGGAGCGATAGCGGGGGGGCTAAATGAGCAGTTCTTC
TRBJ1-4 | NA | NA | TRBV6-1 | CASSERWRNEKLFF | TGTGCCAGCAGTGAACGTTGGAGGAATGAAAAACTGTTTTTT
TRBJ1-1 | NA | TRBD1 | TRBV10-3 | CAISVQGVNTEAFF | TGTGCCATCAGTGTCCAGGGGGTGAACACTGAAGCTTTCTTT
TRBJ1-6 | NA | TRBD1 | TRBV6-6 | CASSYPRTGPDSPLHF | TGTGCCAGCAGTTACCCCCGGACAGGGCCTGATTCACCCCTCCACTTT
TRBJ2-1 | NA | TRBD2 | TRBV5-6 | CASSFRGGNNEQFF | TGTGCCAGCAGCTTTCGCGGGGGGAACAATGAGCAGTTCTTC
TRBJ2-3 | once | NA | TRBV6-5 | CASREGNTDTQYF | TGTGCCAGCAGAGAGGGGAACACAGATACGCAGTATTTT
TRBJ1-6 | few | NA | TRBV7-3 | CASSPDNSYNSPLHF | TGTGCCAGCAGCCCGGATAATTCCTATAATTCACCCCTCCACTTT
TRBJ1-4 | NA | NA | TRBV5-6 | CASSSVVGWGNEKLFF | TGTGCCAGCAGCTCTGTGGTTGGTTGGGGGAACGAAAAACTGTTTTTT
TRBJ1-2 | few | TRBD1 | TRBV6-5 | CASSQDRVDGYTF | TGTGCCAGCAGTCAGGACAGGGTGGATGGCTACACCTTC
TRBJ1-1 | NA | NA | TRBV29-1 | CSAVRDNMDTEAFF | TGCAGCGCCGTCCGAGACAACATGGACACTGAAGCTTTCTTT
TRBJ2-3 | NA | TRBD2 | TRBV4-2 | CASETSGGGTDTQYF | TGTGCCAGCGAGACTAGCGGGGGGGGTACAGATACGCAGTATTTT
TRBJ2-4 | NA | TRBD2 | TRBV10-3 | CAISDAVAGGRGNIQYF | TGTGCCATCAGTGATGCGGTAGCGGGGGGCCGGGGGAACATTCAGTACTTC
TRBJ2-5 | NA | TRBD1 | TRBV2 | CASSATGSFFQETQYF | TGTGCCAGCAGTGCGACAGGGTCATTTTTCCAAGAGACCCAGTACTTC
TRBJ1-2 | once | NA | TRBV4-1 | CASSQMRGNYGYTF | TGCGCCAGCAGCCAGATGCGGGGTAACTATGGCTACACCTTC
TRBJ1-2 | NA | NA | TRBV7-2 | CASSSGLNYGYTF | TGTGCCAGCAGCTCGGGACTGAACTATGGCTACACCTTC
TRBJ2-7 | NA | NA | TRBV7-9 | CASSLDVDEQYF | TGTGCCAGCAGCTTAGACGTCGACGAGCAGTACTTC
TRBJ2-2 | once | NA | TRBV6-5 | CASRRNTGELLF | TGTGCCAGCAGACGAAACACCGGGGAGCTGCTTTTT
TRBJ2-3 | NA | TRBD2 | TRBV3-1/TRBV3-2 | CASSPSGEGTDTQYF | TGTGCCAGCAGCCCTAGCGGGGAGGGCACAGATACGCAGTATTTT
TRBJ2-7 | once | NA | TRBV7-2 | CASSLRVAGTLFSYEQYF | TGTGCCAGCAGCTTGAGGGTTGCGGGGACCCTCTTCTCCTACGAGCAGTACTTC
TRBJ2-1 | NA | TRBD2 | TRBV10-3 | CAISESMAGAYNEQFF | TGTGCCATCAGTGAGTCGATGGCGGGGGCCTACAATGAGCAGTTCTTC
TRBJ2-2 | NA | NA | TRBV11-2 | CASSLGGTGELFF | TGTGCCAGCAGCTTAGGGGGCACCGGGGAGCTGTTTTTT
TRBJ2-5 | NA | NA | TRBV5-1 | CASSLTRQETQYF | TGCGCCAGCAGCTTAACTAGACAAGAGACCCAGTACTTC